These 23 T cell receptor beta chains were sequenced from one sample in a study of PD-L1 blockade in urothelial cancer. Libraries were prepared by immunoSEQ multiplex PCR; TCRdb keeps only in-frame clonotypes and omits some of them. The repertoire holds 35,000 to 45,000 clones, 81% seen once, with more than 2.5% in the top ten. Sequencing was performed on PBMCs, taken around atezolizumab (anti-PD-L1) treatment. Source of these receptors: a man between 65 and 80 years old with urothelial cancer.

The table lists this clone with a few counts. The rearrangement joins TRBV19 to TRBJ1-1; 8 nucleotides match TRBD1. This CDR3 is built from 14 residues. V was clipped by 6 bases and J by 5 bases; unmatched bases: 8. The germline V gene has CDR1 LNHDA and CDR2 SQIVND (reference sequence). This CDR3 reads CASRKNRGETEAFF. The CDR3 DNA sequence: TGTGCCAGTAGAAAAAACAGGGGGGAAACTGAAGCTTTCTTT.

CDR3 DNA: TGCGCCAGCAGCCAAGTACTAGCGGGAGTAGATACGCAGTATTTT. This translates into CASSQVLAGVDTQYF. The V call is TRBV4-3, the J call TRBJ2-3; 11 positions agree with TRBD2. The CDR3 is 15 residues long. The trim removed 1 base at V and 5 bases at J, leaving 2 bases unmatched. The germline gives CDR1 LGHNA, CDR2 YSLEER.

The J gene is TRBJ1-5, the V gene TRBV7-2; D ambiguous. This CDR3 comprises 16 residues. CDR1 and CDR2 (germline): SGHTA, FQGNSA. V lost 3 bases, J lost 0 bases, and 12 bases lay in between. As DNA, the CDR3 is TGTGCCAGCAGCTTGATCACGGGTTATAGCAATCAGCCCCAGCATTTT. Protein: CASSLITGYSNQPQHF.

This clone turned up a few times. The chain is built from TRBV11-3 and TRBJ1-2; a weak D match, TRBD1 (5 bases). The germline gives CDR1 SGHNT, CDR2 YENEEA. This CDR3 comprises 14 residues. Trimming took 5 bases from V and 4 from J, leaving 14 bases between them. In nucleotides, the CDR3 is TGTGCCAGCAGCGAGGGACTGCTGGGCTATGGCTACACCTTC. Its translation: CASSEGLLGYGYTF.

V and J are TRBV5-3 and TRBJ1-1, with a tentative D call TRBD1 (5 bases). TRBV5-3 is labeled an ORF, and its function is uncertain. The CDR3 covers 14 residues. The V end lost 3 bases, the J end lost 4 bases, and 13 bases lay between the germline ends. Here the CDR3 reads CARSSTGLSTEAFF. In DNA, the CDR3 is TGTGCCAGAAGCTCAACAGGCCTGAGCACTGAAGCTTTCTTT.

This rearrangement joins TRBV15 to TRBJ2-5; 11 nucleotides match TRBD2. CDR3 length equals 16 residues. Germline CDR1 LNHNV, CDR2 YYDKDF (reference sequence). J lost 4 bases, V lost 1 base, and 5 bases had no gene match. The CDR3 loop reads CATSRGALAGGETQYF. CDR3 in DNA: TGTGCCACCAGCAGAGGGGCTCTAGCGGGAGGAGAGACCCAGTACTTC.

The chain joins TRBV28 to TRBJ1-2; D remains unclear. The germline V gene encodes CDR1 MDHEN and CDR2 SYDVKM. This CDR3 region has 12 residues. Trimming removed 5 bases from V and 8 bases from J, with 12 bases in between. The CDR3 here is CASSQITGGYTF. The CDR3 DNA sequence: TGTGCCAGCAGTCAAATAACGGGAGGCTACACCTTC.

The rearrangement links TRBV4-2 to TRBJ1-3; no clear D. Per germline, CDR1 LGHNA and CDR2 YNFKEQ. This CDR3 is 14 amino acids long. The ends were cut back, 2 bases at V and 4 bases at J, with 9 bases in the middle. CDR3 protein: CASSQPGRGNTIYF. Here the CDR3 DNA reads TGTGCCAGCAGCCAACCGGGTCGAGGAAACACCATATATTTT.

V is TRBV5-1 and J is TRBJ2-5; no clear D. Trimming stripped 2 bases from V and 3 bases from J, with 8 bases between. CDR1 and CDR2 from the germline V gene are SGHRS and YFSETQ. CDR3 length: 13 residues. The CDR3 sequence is CASSFGTEETQYF. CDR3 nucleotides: TGCGCCAGCAGCTTCGGAACAGAAGAGACCCAGTACTTC.

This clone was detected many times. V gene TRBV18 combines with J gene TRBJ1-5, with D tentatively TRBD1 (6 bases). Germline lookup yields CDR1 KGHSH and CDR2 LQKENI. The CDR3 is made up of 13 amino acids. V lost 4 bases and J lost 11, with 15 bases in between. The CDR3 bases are TGTGCCAGCTCACGACTACAGGGTTACGCCCAGCATTTT. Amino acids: CASSRLQGYAQHF.

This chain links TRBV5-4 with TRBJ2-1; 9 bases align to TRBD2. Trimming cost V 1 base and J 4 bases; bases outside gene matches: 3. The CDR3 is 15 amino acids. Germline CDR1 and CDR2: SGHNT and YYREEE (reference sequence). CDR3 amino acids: CASSLSSGAYNEQFF. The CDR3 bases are TGTGCCAGCAGCTTGTCTAGCGGGGCGTACAATGAGCAGTTCTTC. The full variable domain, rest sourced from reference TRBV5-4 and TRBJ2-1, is ETGVTQSPTHLIKTRGQQVTLRCSSQSGHNTVSWYQQALGQGPQFIFQYYREEENGRGNFPPRFSGLQFPNYSSELNVNALELDDSALYLCASSLSSGAYNEQFFGPGTRLTVL.

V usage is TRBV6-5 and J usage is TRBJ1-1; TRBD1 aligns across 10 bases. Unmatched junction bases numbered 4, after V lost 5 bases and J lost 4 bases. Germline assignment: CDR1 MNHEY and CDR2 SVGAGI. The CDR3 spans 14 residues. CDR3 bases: TGTGCCAGCAGTGGGGACAGGGGTATCACTGAAGCTTTCTTT. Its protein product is CASSGDRGITEAFF.

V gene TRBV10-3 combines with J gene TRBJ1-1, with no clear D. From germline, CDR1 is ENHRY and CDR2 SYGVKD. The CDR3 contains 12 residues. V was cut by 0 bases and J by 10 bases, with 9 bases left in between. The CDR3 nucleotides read TGTGCCATCAGTGAGTCAGAGTCGTTAGCTTTCTTT. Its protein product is CAISESESLAFF.

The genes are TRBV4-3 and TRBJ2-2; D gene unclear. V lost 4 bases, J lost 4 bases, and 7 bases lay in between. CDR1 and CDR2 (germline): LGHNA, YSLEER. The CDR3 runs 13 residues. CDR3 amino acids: CASSPQSTGELFF. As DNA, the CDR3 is TGCGCCAGCAGCCCACAGAGCACCGGGGAGCTGTTTTTT.

DNA of the CDR3: TGTGCCAGCAGCGCAGGGGGCTGGGTTGAAGCTTTCTTT. Residues: CASSAGGWVEAFF. The rearrangement joins TRBV7-8 to TRBJ1-1, with TRBD1 identical over 8 bases. The V segment lost 5 bases and the J segment 7 bases; nucleotides outside the gene matches: 6. The CDR3 totals 13 residues. Per the germline V gene, CDR1 is SGHVS and CDR2 is FQNEAQ.

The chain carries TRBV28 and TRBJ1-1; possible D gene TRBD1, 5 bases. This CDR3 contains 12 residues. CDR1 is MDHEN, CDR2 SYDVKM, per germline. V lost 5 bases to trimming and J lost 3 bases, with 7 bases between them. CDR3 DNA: TGTGCCAGCAGTAAGGGGTACACTGAAGCTTTCTTT. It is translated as CASSKGYTEAFF.

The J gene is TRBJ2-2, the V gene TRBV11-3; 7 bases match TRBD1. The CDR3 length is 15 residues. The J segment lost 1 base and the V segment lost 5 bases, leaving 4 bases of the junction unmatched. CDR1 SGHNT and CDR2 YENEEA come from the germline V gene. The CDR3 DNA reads TGTGCCAGCAGCCCCAGGGACAGGAACACCGGGGAGCTGTTTTTT. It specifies CASSPRDRNTGELFF. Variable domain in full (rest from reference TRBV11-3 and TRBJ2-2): EAGVVQSPRYKIIEKKQPVAFWCNPISGHNTLYWYLQNLGQGPELLIRYENEEAVDDSQLPKDRFSAERLKGVDSTLKIQPAELGDSAVYLCASSPRDRNTGELFFGEGSRLTVL.

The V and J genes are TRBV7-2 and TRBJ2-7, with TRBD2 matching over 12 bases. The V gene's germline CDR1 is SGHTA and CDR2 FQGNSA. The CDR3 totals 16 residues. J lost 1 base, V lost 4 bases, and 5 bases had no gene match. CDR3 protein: CASSSWTSGISYEQYF. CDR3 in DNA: TGTGCCAGCAGCTCGTGGACTAGCGGGATATCCTACGAGCAGTACTTC. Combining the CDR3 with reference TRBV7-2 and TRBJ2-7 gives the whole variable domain GAGVSQSPSNKVTEKGKDVELRCDPISGHTALYWYRQSLGQGLEFLIYFQGNSAPDKSGLPSDRFSAERTGGSVSTLTIQRTQQEDSAVYLCASSSWTSGISYEQYFGPGTRLTVT.

CDR3 protein: CASHRGFDSAGELFF. DNA for the CDR3: TGTGCCTCCCACCGGGGGTTCGACTCGGCCGGGGAGCTGTTTTTT. This chain uses TRBV7-9 with TRBJ2-2; TRBD2 is a possible D gene (6 bases). V was shortened by 11 bases and J by 6 bases, with 22 bases between the two germline ends. CDR3 length: 15 amino acids. CDR1 is SEHNR and CDR2 is FQNEAQ in the germline V gene (reference sequence). Drawing the rest from reference TRBV7-9 and TRBJ2-2, the complete variable domain is DTGVSQNPRHKITKRGQNVTFRCDPISEHNRLYWYRQTLGQGPEFLTYFQNEAQLEKSRLLSDRFSAERPKGSFSTLEIQRTEQGDSAMYLCASHRGFDSAGELFFGEGSRLTVL.

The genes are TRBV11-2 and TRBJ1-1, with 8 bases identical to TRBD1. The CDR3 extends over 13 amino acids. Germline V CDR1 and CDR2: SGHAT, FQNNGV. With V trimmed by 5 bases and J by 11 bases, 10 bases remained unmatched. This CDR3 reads CASSPQGGAGAFF. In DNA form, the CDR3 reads TGTGCCAGCAGCCCACAGGGGGGGGCGGGGGCTTTCTTT.

For the CDR3, the DNA is TGTGCCTGGAGTGTGGGGGGTCACACCGGGGAGCTGTTTTTT. Translated: CAWSVGGHTGELFF. V is TRBV30 and J is TRBJ2-2, with D possibly matching TRBD2 (6 bases). The CDR3 spans 14 residues. Germline CDR1 reads GTSNPN; CDR2 reads SVGIG (reference sequence). V lost 0 bases to trimming and J lost 3 bases, with 8 bases between them.

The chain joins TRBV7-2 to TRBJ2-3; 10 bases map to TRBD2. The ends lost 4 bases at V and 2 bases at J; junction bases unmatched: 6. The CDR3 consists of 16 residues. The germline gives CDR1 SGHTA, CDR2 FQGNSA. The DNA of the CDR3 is TGTGCCAGCAGCTCATGGACTAGCGGTGTCACAGATACGCAGTATTTT. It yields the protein CASSSWTSGVTDTQYF.

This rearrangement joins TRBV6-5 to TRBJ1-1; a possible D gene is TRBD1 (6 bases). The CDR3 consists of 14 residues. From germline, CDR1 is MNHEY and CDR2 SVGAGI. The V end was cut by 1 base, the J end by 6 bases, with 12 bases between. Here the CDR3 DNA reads TGTGCCAGCAGTTACTACCAGGGGTCCTCTGAAGCTTTCTTT. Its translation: CASSYYQGSSEAFF.